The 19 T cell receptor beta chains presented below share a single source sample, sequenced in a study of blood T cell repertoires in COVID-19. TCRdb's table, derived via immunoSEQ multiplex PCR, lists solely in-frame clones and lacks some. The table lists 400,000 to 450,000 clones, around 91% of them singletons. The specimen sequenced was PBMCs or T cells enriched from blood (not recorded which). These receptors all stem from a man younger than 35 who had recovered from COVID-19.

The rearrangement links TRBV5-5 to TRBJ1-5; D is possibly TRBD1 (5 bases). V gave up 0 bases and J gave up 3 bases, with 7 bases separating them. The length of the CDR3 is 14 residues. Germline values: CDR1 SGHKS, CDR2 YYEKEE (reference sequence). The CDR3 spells CASSLGQPNQPQHF. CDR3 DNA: TGTGCCAGCAGCTTGGGACAGCCCAATCAGCCCCAGCATTTT.

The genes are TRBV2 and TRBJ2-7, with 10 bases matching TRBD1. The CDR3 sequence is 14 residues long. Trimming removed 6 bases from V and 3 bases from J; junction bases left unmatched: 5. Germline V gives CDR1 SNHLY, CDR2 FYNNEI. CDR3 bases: TGTGCCAGCAGCGGGACAGGGGTAGTCTACGAGCAGTACTTC. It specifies CASSGTGVVYEQYF.

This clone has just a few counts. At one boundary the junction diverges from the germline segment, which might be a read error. This CDR3 is CASREGAGANVLTF. Written as DNA, the CDR3 is TGTGCCAGCAGAGAAGGGGCCGGGGCCAACGTCCTGACTTTC. J is TRBJ2-6 and V is TRBV2; D may be TRBD1 (5 bases). CDR1 is SNHLY, CDR2 FYNNEI, per germline. This CDR3 region has 14 residues.

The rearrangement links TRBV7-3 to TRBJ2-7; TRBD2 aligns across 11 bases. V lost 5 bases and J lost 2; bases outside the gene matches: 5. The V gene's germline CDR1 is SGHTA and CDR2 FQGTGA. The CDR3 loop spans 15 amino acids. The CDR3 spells CASSRGTSGTYEQYF. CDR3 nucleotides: TGTGCCAGCAGCCGCGGGACTAGCGGTACCTACGAGCAGTACTTC.

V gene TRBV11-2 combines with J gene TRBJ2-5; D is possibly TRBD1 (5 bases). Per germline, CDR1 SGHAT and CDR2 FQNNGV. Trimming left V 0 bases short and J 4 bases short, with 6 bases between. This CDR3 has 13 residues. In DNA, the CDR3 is TGTGCCAGCAGCTTAGACAGGGCAGAGACCCAGTACTTC. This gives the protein CASSLDRAETQYF. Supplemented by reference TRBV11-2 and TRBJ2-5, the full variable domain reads EAGVAQSPRYKIIEKRQSVAFWCNPISGHATLYWYQQILGQGPKLLIQFQNNGVVDDSQLPKDRFSAERLKGVDSTLKIQPAKLEDSAVYLCASSLDRAETQYFGPGTRLLVL.

DNA for the CDR3: TGTGCCAGCAGCGGGGGAAAAAGCGGGAGGAGCACAGATACGCAGTATTTT. Protein sequence: CASSGGKSGRSTDTQYF. V gene TRBV3-1 (or the pseudogene TRBV3-2) combines with J gene TRBJ2-3; 9 bases fit TRBD2. Trimming cost V 5 bases and J 0 bases; bases outside gene matches: 9. The germline gives CDR1 LGHDT, CDR2 YNNKEL (reference sequence). This CDR3 region has 17 residues.

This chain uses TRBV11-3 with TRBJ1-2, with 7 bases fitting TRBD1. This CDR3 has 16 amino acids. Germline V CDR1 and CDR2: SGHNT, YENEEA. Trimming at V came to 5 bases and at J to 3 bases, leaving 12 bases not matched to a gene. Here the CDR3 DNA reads TGTGCCAGCAGCCCACGGCTTAGGGACAGCCACTATGGCTACACCTTC. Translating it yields CASSPRLRDSHYGYTF.

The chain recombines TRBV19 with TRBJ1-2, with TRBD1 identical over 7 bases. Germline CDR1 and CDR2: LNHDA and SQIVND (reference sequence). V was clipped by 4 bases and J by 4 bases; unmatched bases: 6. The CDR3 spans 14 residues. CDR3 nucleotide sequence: TGTGCCAGTAGTAGCCTTCGACAGGGCTATGGCTACACCTTC. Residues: CASSSLRQGYGYTF. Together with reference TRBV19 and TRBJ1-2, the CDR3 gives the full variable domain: DGGITQSPKYLFRKEGQNVTLSCEQNLNHDAMYWYRQDPGQGLRLIYYSQIVNDFQKGDIAEGYSVSREKKESFPLTVTSAQKNPTAFYLCASSSLRQGYGYTFGSGTRLTVV.

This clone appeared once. The CDR3 DNA is TGTGCCAGCAGCTTAGTTACGGGGATTGGGGGCTACACCTTC. It translates to CASSLVTGIGGYTF. The V gene is TRBV7-9, the J gene TRBJ1-2; D is unresolved. CDR3 length equals 14 residues. Germline CDR1 and CDR2: SEHNR and FQNEAQ (reference sequence). Trimming stripped 1 base from V and 8 bases from J, with 14 bases between.

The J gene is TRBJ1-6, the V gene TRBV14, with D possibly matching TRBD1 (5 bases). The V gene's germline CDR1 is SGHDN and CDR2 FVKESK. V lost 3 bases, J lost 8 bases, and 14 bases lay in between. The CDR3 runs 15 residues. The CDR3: CASSHRDPNYSPLHF. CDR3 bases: TGTGCCAGCAGCCACAGGGATCCTAATTATTCACCCCTCCACTTT. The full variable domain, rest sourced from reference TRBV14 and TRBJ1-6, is EAGVTQFPSHSVIEKGQTVTLRCDPISGHDNLYWYRRVMGKEIKFLLHFVKESKQDESGMPNNRFLAERTGGTYSTLKVQPAELEDSGVYFCASSHRDPNYSPLHFGNGTRLTVT.

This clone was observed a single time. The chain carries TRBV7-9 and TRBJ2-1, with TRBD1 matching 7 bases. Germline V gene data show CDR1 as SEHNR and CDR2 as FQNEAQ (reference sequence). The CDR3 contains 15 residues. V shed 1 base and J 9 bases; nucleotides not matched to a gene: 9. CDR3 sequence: CASSLERWQGVEQFF. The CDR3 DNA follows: TGTGCCAGCAGCTTAGAAAGGTGGCAGGGGGTTGAGCAGTTCTTC.

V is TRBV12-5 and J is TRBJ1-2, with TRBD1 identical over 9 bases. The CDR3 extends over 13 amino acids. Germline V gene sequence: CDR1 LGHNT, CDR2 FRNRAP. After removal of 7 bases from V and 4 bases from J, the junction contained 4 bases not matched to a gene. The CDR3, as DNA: TGTGCTAGTGCCACGACAGGGGGCTATGGCTACACCTTC. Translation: CASATTGGYGYTF.

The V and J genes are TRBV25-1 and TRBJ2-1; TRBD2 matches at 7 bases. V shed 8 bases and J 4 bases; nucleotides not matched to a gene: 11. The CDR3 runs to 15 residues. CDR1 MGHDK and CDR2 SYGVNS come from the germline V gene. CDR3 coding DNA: TGTGCCAGCGCCTTAGGGAACGGGGGGTACAATGAGCAGTTCTTC. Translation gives CASALGNGGYNEQFF.

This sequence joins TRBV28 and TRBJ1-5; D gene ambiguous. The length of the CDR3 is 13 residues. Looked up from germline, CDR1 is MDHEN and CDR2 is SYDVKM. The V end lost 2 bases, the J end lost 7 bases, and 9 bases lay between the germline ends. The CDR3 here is CASSLAGLQPQHF. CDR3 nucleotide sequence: TGTGCCAGCAGTTTAGCCGGGTTACAGCCCCAGCATTTT.

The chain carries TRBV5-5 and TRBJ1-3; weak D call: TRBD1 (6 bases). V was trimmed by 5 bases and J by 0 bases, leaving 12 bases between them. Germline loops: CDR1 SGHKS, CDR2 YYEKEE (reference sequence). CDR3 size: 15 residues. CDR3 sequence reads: CASSTQGSSGNTIYF. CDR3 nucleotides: TGTGCCAGCAGTACTCAGGGGAGCTCTGGAAACACCATATATTTT. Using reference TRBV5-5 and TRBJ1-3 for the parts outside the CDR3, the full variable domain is DAGVTQSPTHLIKTRGQQVTLRCSPISGHKSVSWYQQVLGQGPQFIFQYYEKEERGRGNFPDRFSARQFPNYSSELNVNALLLGDSALYLCASSTQGSSGNTIYFGEGSWLTVV.

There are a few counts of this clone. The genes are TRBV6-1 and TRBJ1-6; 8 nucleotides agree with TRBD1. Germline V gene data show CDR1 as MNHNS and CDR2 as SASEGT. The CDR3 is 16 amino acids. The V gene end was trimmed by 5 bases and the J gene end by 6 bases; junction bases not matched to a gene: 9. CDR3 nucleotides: TGTGCCAGCAGTCAAGGCAGGGACAGGAGTAATTCACCCCTCCACTTT. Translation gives CASSQGRDRSNSPLHF.

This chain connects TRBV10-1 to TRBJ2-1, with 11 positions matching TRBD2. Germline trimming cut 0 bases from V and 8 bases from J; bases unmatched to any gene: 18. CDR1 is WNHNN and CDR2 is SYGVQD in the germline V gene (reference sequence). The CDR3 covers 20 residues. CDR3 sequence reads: CASSESTWRDSGRALDEQFF. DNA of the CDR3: TGCGCCAGCAGTGAGTCGACGTGGCGGGATAGCGGGAGGGCCTTGGATGAGCAGTTCTTC.

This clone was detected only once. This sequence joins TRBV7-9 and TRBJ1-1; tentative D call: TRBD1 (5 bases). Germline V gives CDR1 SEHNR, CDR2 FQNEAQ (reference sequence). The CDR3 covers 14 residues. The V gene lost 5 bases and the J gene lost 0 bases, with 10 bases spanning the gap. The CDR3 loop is CASSLRDLNTEAFF. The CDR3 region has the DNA TGTGCCAGCAGCCTCAGGGATTTGAACACTGAAGCTTTCTTT.

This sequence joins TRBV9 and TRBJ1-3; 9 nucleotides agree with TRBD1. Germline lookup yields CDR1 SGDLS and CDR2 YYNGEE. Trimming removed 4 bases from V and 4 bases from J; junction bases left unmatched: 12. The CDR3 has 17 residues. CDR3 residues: CASSSTGTGSLGNTIYF. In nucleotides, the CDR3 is TGTGCCAGCAGCTCCACCGGGACAGGGTCCCTCGGAAACACCATATATTTT.